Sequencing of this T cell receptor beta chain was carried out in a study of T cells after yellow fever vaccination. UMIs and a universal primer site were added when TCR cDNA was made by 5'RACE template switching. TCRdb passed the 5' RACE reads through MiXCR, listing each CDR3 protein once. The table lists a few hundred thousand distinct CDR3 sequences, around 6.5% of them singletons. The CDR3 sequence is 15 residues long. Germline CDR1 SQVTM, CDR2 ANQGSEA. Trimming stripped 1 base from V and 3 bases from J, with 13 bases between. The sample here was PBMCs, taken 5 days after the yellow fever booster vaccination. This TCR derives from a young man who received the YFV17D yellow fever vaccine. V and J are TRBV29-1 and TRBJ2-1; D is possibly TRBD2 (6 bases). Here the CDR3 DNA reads TGCAGCGTTGAAGCCCTCGGCGGGGTCTACAATGAGCAGTTCTTC. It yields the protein CSVEALGGVYNEQFF.